The clone carrying this T cell receptor beta chain was seen more than once but under ten times. Its specificity is unknown. This entry comes from a study of a mutant IDH1 vaccine in newly diagnosed glioma. Study information: Patients, over weeks 1, 3, 5, 7, 11, 15, 19 and 23, received a total of eight vaccinations. The study started vaccination 4-6 weeks after radiotherapy alone, or with temozolomide cycles. Males made up approximately 60% and females roughly 40% of treated patients, whose mean age was 40.4 years. Overall study results and limits: Patients showed vaccine-induced immune responses at a rate of roughly 93%.

Some clones are missing from TCRdb's copy, which holds only in-frame ones; the method was immunoSEQ multiplex PCR. The table records some 64,000 clones, approximately 84% of them present only once. Time point given: week 11, during vaccination. With topical imiquimod, each dose of the vaccine consisted of 300 ug of mutant IDH1 20-mer peptide. The CDR3 covers 14 residues. With 2 bases removed from V and 4 bases from J, the gap between germline ends came to 11 bases. Germline lookup yields CDR1 LNHDA and CDR2 SQIVND (reference sequence). The origin of this receptor is a woman in her 50s with glioma. The sequencing used PBMCs, collected from a glioma patient whose treatment included an IDH1 peptide vaccine. The genes are TRBV19 and TRBJ1-1; D remains unclear. The CDR3: CASSIQESSTEAFF. CDR3 nucleotide sequence: TGTGCCAGTAGTATACAGGAGAGTAGCACTGAAGCTTTCTTT.